The clone carrying this T cell receptor beta chain was seen more than once but under ten times. The antigen remains undetermined. The data were obtained in a study of blood T cells in healthy people across ages. A second PCR of about 7 to 12 cycles used a sample-barcoded 5' primer and a J-beta primer mix. Each cDNA molecule received a tag from a template-switch adaptor that had 12 random nucleotides. From the 5' RACE reads, TCRdb called clonotypes with MiXCR, one entry per CDR3 protein. The table records roughly 1.6 million distinct CDR3 sequences, roughly 32% of them present only once. Findings of the study overall: Researchers report that TCR beta diversity correlated strongly with naive T cell percentage. Fewer expanded clones and more diversity marked long-lived versus aged donors. It was held that diversity estimates obtained from one million T cells represented underestimates.

Germline loops: CDR1 SGDLS, CDR2 YYNGEE. The V and J ends lost 2 bases and 4 bases, in that order; junction bases with no gene match: 6. The CDR3 runs 15 residues. The receptor was derived from a woman between 25 and 40 years old in good health. Sequenced: blood. The V gene is TRBV9, the J gene TRBJ2-7; 10 bases match TRBD1. CDR3 bases: TGTGCCAGCAGCGTCTCCGGGACAGGGGTTTACGAGCAGTACTTC. This sequence encodes CASSVSGTGVYEQYF.